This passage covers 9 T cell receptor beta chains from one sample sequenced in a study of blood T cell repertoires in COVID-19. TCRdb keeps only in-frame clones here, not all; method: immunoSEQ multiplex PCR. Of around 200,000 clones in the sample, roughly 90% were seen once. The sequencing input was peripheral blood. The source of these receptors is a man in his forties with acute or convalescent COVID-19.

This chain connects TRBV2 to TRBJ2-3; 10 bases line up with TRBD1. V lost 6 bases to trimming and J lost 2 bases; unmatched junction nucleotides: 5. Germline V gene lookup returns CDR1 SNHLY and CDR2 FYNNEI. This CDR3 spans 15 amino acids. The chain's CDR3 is CASRAGTGDTDTQYF. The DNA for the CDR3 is TGTGCCAGCAGGGCCGGGACAGGGGACACAGATACGCAGTATTTT.

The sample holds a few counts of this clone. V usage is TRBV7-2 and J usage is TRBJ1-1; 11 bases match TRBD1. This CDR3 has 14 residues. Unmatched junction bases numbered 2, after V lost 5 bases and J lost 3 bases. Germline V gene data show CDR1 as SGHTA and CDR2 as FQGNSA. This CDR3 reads CASSGTGGYTEAFF. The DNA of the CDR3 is TGTGCCAGCAGCGGGACAGGGGGATACACTGAAGCTTTCTTT.

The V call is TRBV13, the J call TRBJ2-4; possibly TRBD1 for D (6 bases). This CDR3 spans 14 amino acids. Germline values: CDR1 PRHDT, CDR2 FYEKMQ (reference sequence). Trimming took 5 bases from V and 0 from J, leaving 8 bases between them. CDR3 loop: CASSQQGAKNIQYF. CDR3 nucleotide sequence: TGTGCCAGCAGCCAACAGGGAGCCAAAAACATTCAGTACTTC.

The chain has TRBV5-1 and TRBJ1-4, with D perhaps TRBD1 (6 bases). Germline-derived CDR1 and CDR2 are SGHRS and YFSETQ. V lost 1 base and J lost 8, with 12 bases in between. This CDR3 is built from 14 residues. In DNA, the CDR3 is TGCGCCAGCAGCTTGTTCAGGGGTGGAGAAAAACTGTTTTTT. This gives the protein CASSLFRGGEKLFF.

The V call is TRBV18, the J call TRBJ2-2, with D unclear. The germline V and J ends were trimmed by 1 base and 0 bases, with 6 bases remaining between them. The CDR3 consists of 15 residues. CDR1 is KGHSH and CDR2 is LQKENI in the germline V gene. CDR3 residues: CASSPLGPNTGELFF. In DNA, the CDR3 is TGTGCCAGCTCACCACTTGGCCCGAACACCGGGGAGCTGTTTTTT.

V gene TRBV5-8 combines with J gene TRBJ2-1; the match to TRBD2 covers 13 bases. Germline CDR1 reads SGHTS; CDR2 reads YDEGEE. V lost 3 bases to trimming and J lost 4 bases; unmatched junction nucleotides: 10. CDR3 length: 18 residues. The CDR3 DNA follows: TGTGCCAGCAGCTGGGACAGGGGACTAGCGGGGCGGTACAATGAGCAGTTCTTC. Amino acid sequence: CASSWDRGLAGRYNEQFF.

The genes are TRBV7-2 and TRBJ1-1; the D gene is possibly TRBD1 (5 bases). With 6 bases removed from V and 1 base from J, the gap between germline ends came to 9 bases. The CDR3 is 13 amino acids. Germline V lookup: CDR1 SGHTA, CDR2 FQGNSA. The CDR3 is CASRSQGNTEAFF. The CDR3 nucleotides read TGTGCCAGCAGATCCCAGGGGAACACTGAAGCTTTCTTT.

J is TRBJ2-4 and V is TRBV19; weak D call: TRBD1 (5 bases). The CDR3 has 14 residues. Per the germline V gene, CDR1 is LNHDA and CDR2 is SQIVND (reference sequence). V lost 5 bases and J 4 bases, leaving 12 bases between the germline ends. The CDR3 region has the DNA TGTGCCAGTAGTGCCGACAGCTTGAAAAACATTCAGTACTTC. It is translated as CASSADSLKNIQYF.

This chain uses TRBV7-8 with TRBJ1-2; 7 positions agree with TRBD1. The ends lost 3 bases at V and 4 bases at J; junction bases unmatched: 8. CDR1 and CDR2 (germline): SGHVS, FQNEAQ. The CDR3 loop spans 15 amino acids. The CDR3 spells CASSLAGTAVYGYTF. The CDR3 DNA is TGTGCCAGCAGCTTGGCCGGGACAGCCGTCTATGGCTACACCTTC. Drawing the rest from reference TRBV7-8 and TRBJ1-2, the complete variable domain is GAGVSQSPRYKVAKRGQDVALRCDPISGHVSLFWYQQALGQGPEFLTYFQNEAQLDKSGLPSDRFFAERPEGSVSTLKIQRTQQEDSAVYLCASSLAGTAVYGYTFGSGTRLTVV.